Presented here are 21 T cell receptor beta chains from one specimen sequenced in a study of early T cells in non-severe SARS-CoV-2 infection (dated by TCRdb to about 2021). To prepare the library, 5' RACE was applied. Data came from a NextSeq 500. TCRdb reran the public reads through fastp at Q25 and MiXCR, keeping productive beta chains. All rows with the same CDR3 protein become a single entry with the most common DNA and genes. In this sample the table shows tens of thousands of distinct CDR3 sequences, around 4.8% of which occur a single time. The ten largest clonotypes hold approximately 6.6% of the sample. Sequencing used whole blood. Receptor source: an adult who was a healthcare worker with PCR-confirmed SARS-CoV-2 infection or an uninfected control (not recorded which).

This clonotype was recorded many times. The rearrangement uses TRBV12-3 or TRBV12-4 and TRBJ2-7; D is unclear. The V gene lost 3 bases and the J gene lost 2 bases, with 8 bases spanning the gap. The CDR3 sequence is 13 residues long. The CDR3 loop is CASSFGQAYEQYF. In DNA form, the CDR3 reads TGTGCCAGCAGTTTCGGTCAGGCCTACGAGCAGTACTTC.

This clonotype was counted a few times. The J gene is TRBJ2-3, the V gene TRBV12-3 or TRBV12-4; 8 positions agree with TRBD1. CDR3 length: 14 amino acids. V lost 7 bases to trimming and J lost 1 base; unmatched junction nucleotides: 4. In DNA form, the CDR3 reads TGTGCCAGCAATCAGGGGGCACGCACAGATACGCAGTATTTT. Translated, it gives CASNQGARTDTQYF.

This clonotype was detected a few times. The chain employs TRBV11-2 and TRBJ2-3; TRBD1 aligns across 8 bases. V lost 5 bases to trimming and J lost 6 bases; unmatched junction nucleotides: 13. The CDR3 covers 16 residues. CDR1 is SGHAT and CDR2 is FQNNGV in the germline V gene. This CDR3 is CASSARQGRRRDTQYF. The CDR3 DNA reads as TGTGCCAGCAGCGCCCGACAGGGGAGACGGCGGGATACGCAGTATTTT. The complete variable domain, with remaining parts taken from reference TRBV11-2 and TRBJ2-3, reads EAGVAQSPRYKIIEKRQSVAFWCNPISGHATLYWYQQILGQGPKLLIQFQNNGVVDDSQLPKDRFSAERLKGVDSTLKIQPAKLEDSAVYLCASSARQGRRRDTQYFGPGTRLTVL.

This clonotype was counted between two and nine times. The rearrangement joins TRBV4-1 to TRBJ2-2; either TRBD1 or TRBD2 may supply D (5 bases each). V lost 5 bases and J 1 base, leaving 8 bases between the germline ends. Germline CDR1 and CDR2: MGHRA and YSYEKL. The CDR3 contains 14 residues. The CDR3 DNA reads as TGCGCCAGCAGCTGGGACGGGAACACCGGGGAGCTGTTTTTT. Translating gives CASSWDGNTGELFF.

This clonotype was seen ten or more times. This rearrangement joins TRBV7-2 to TRBJ2-1; 8 positions match TRBD2. Germline V gene lookup returns CDR1 SGHTA and CDR2 FQGNSA. This CDR3 spans 14 amino acids. Trimming took 4 bases from V and 10 from J; bases not matched to a gene: 9. The CDR3 protein is CASSSASGRREQFF. The CDR3 coding sequence is TGTGCCAGCAGCTCCGCTAGCGGGCGGCGGGAGCAGTTCTTC.

This clonotype was seen ten or more times. The chain has TRBV3-1 and TRBJ2-7, with 11 positions matching TRBD2. This CDR3 is 16 amino acids long. From germline, CDR1 is LGHDT and CDR2 YNNKEL (reference sequence). The J segment lost 6 bases and the V segment lost 4 bases, leaving 11 bases of the junction unmatched. The CDR3 DNA reads TGTGCCAGCAGCCTCTTGCTTAGCGGGAGGGCCATCGAGCAGTACTTC. Protein sequence: CASSLLLSGRAIEQYF.

This clonotype has a count of ten or more. The rearrangement links TRBV3-1 to TRBJ2-1; 10 bases align to TRBD2. Unmatched junction bases numbered 9, after V lost 4 bases and J lost 6 bases. The germline V gene encodes CDR1 LGHDT and CDR2 YNNKEL (reference sequence). The CDR3 consists of 16 residues. CDR3 in DNA: TGTGCCAGCAGCCCCCAACTAAGCGGGGGGGCCAATGAGCAGTTCTTC. Translating gives CASSPQLSGGANEQFF.

With respect to this clonotype: This sequence may be a read error, since a much larger clone differs from it by one base. The chain uses TRBV5-1 and TRBJ2-2; D possibly corresponds to TRBD2 (6 bases). Looked up from germline, CDR1 is SGHRS and CDR2 is YFSETQ. The CDR3 extends over 13 amino acids. In DNA, the CDR3 is TGCGCCAGCGGCTTGGAGGGTGCCGGGGAGCTGTTTTTT. It yields the protein CASGLEGAGELFF.

Many counts were recorded for this clonotype. The chain recombines TRBV18 with TRBJ2-1; tentative D call: TRBD2 (5 bases). The V end lost 7 bases, the J end lost 1 base, and 11 bases lay between the germline ends. CDR3 length: 14 residues. In germline, CDR1 is KGHSH, CDR2 LQKENI. This chain's CDR3 is CASYKGGSYNEQFF. CDR3 nucleotides: TGTGCCAGCTATAAGGGCGGGTCCTACAATGAGCAGTTCTTC.

The V and J genes are TRBV5-1 and TRBJ2-3; TRBD2 is a possible D gene (5 bases). CDR1 and CDR2 (germline): SGHRS, YFSETQ. There are 15 residues in the CDR3. The V end was cut by 4 bases, the J end by 1 base, with 13 bases between. The CDR3 sequence: CASSLQSGGTDTQYF. In nucleotides, the CDR3 is TGCGCCAGCAGCCTACAGAGCGGAGGCACAGATACGCAGTATTTT.

This clonotype has at least ten counts. The chain joins TRBV5-4 to TRBJ2-3, with TRBD2 matching 7 bases. CDR1 is SGHNT and CDR2 is YYREEE in the germline V gene (reference sequence). The CDR3 runs to 14 residues. V dropped 4 bases and J dropped 4; count of bases not matched to a gene: 6. The DNA for the CDR3 is TGTGCCAGCAGCCCAGGACTAGAGGCAGATACGCAGTATTTT. Translating it yields CASSPGLEADTQYF.

This clonotype was counted between two and nine times. The chain couples TRBV6-1 to TRBJ1-5, with D unresolved. Per germline, CDR1 MNHNS and CDR2 SASEGT. Trimming shortened V by 8 bases and J by 5 bases, and 16 bases separated the two germline ends. This CDR3 region has 14 residues. This CDR3 reads CASQRRSPDQPQHF. The CDR3 DNA reads TGTGCCAGCCAGAGACGGTCCCCTGATCAGCCCCAGCATTTT.

This clonotype was observed at least ten times. The chain employs TRBV3-1 and TRBJ2-1; 8 bases map to TRBD2. The CDR3 runs 17 residues. The V gene's germline CDR1 is LGHDT and CDR2 YNNKEL (reference sequence). The J segment lost 4 bases and the V segment lost 1 base, leaving 9 bases of the junction unmatched. The CDR3 nucleotides are TGTGCCAGCAGCCAAGTAGCGGGAATTAACTCGTACAATGAGCAGTTCTTC. This translates into CASSQVAGINSYNEQFF.

In this sample, this clonotype is medium-sized (0.01 to 0.1%). The chain employs TRBV10-2 and TRBJ2-7, with D possibly being TRBD1 or TRBD2 (5 bases each). Deletions cut 2 bases from V and 2 bases from J, with 13 bases between. Germline-derived CDR1 and CDR2 are WSHSY and SAAADI. The CDR3 consists of 15 residues. The CDR3, as DNA: TGCGCCAGCAGTGAGAGGTTTGGGACGGCCTACGAGCAGTACTTC. Translating gives CASSERFGTAYEQYF.

The table lists this clonotype with a few counts. This chain joins TRBV12-3 or TRBV12-4 and TRBJ1-1, with D hard to call. Trimming stripped 3 bases from V and 2 bases from J, with 7 bases between. The CDR3 is made up of 13 amino acids. The CDR3 here is CASSFSGNTEAFF. The CDR3 DNA reads TGTGCCAGCAGTTTTTCAGGTAACACTGAAGCTTTCTTT.

There are many counts of this clonotype. V is TRBV20-1 and J is TRBJ2-5; TRBD1 might be the D (7 bases). Looked up from germline, CDR1 is DFQATT and CDR2 is SNEGSKA (reference sequence). V was clipped by 3 bases and J by 2 bases, with 10 bases between them. The CDR3 loop spans 13 amino acids. CDR3 DNA: TGCAGTGCTAGTTCAGGGGGGCAAGAGACCCAGTACTTC. It codes for CSASSGGQETQYF.

In its sample, this clonotype was seen many times. V is TRBV7-9 and J is TRBJ1-6, with D possibly being TRBD1 (6 bases). V was trimmed by 2 bases and J by 8 bases, leaving 10 bases between them. The V gene's germline CDR1 is SEHNR and CDR2 FQNEAQ (reference sequence). The CDR3 is made up of 14 amino acids. CDR3 amino acids: CASSLTGLHSPLHF. CDR3 nucleotide sequence: TGTGCCAGCAGCTTAACAGGGTTGCATTCACCCCTCCACTTT.

There are many counts of this clonotype. The chain recombines TRBV28 with TRBJ2-7; no clear D gene. The CDR3 spans 15 residues. V lost 5 bases, J lost 5 bases, and 19 bases lay in between. Germline loops: CDR1 MDHEN, CDR2 SYDVKM. CDR3 DNA sequence: TGTGCCAGCAGTCCCCCCCGGACCTCCCAGAACGAGCAGTACTTC. It codes for CASSPPRTSQNEQYF.

This clonotype has at least ten counts. This chain links TRBV12-3 or TRBV12-4 with TRBJ1-6; D possibly corresponds to TRBD1 (5 bases). Trimming took 1 base from V and 1 from J, leaving 11 bases between them. This CDR3 is 17 amino acids long. CDR3 nucleotides: TGTGCCAGCAGTTTAGTGGGGGTGGGGTCCTATAATTCACCCCTCCACTTT. It codes for CASSLVGVGSYNSPLHF.

This clonotype showed up many times. The rearrangement joins TRBV6-5 to TRBJ1-3; D uncertain. Between the trimmed V and J ends, which lost 2 bases and 0 bases, there was a span of 11 bases. There are 16 residues in the CDR3. Germline loops: CDR1 MNHEY, CDR2 SVGAGI. The CDR3 region has the DNA TGTGCCAGCAGTTACCACCGCGGAACCTCTGGAAACACCATATATTTT. Its translation is CASSYHRGTSGNTIYF.

The chain combines TRBV7-3 with TRBJ2-3; weak D call: TRBD2 (6 bases). The CDR3 is 15 amino acids. V was pared by 5 bases and J by 0 bases, with 12 bases between. Germline assignment: CDR1 SGHTA and CDR2 FQGTGA. The CDR3 sequence: CASSPQRASTDTQYF. Written as DNA, the CDR3 is TGTGCCAGCAGCCCACAGCGGGCTAGCACAGATACGCAGTATTTT.